A single sample gave rise to the 6 T cell receptor beta chains below, sequenced in a study of cytomegalovirus exposure and HLA in healthy donors. Use of 60 Vbeta and 13 Jbeta primers characterized the PCR. TCRdb keeps only in-frame clones here, not all; method: immunoSEQ multiplex PCR. This table has 100,000 to 120,000 clones, almost 70% appearing once. Sequencing was carried out using PBMCs. The receptor source for this set is a man aged 25-45 years in good health and CMV-seronegative.

In this sample, this clone turned up a few times. One end of the junction does not line up with germline, which may come from a read error. The rearrangement joins TRBV11-2 to TRBJ2-6, with 7 bases matching TRBD1. Germline values: CDR1 SGHAT, CDR2 FQNNGV. The CDR3 spans 19 residues. This chain's CDR3 is CASSLDDRQGRKGANGLTF. Written as DNA, the CDR3 is TGTGCCAGCAGCTTAGACGACCGACAGGGAAGAAAAGGGGCCAACGGCCTGACTTTC.

The J gene is TRBJ1-1, the V gene TRBV7-9; D possibly corresponds to TRBD1 (5 bases). Trimming stripped 5 bases from V and 1 base from J, with 14 bases between. From germline, CDR1 is SEHNR and CDR2 FQNEAQ (reference sequence). The CDR3 is made up of 15 amino acids. CDR3 sequence: CASSLSGTSNTEAFF. CDR3 sequence (DNA): TGTGCCAGCAGCCTCTCCGGGACTTCGAACACTGAAGCTTTCTTT.

The chain joins TRBV4-3 to TRBJ1-2; D perhaps matches TRBD1 (6 bases). The CDR3 is 16 residues long. CDR1 and CDR2 from the germline V gene are LGHNA and YSLEER. Trimming left V 0 bases short and J 2 bases short, with 13 bases between. The CDR3 sequence: CASSQDILRGNYGYTF. CDR3 sequence (DNA): TGCGCCAGCAGCCAAGACATCCTCAGGGGCAACTATGGCTACACCTTC.

The chain joins TRBV5-5 to TRBJ2-2; 9 bases fit TRBD1. Germline values: CDR1 SGHKS, CDR2 YYEKEE (reference sequence). CDR3 length equals 15 residues. V trimming: 0 bases; J trimming: 7 bases; junction bases outside the gene matches: 4. CDR3 in amino acids: CASSLEGQGRGELFF. The CDR3 DNA follows: TGTGCCAGCAGCTTGGAGGGACAGGGCCGCGGGGAGCTGTTTTTT.

The table lists this clone with a count of one. V gene TRBV2 combines with J gene TRBJ1-1; no firm D call. The CDR3 totals 13 residues. Germline CDR1 is SNHLY and CDR2 is FYNNEI. The V and J ends lost 8 bases and 2 bases respectively, with 12 bases between them. The chain's CDR3 is CASGKAGNTEAFF. The CDR3 DNA sequence: TGTGCCAGCGGCAAGGCGGGAAACACTGAAGCTTTCTTT. The variable domain in full, completed from reference TRBV2 and TRBJ1-1, reads EPEVTQTPSHQVTQMGQEVILRCVPISNHLYFYWYRQILGQKVEFLVSFYNNEISEKSEIFDDQFSVERPDGSNFTLKIRSTKLEDSAMYFCASGKAGNTEAFFGQGTRLTVV.

The sample holds one count of this clone. The chain joins TRBV7-9 to TRBJ1-3; no clear D. With 5 bases removed from V and 2 bases from J, the gap between germline ends came to 7 bases. CDR3 length: 13 amino acids. The germline V gene encodes CDR1 SEHNR and CDR2 FQNEAQ (reference sequence). The CDR3 loop reads CASSAMTGNTIYF. The CDR3 nucleotides are TGTGCCAGCAGCGCGATGACTGGAAACACCATATATTTT. Full variable domain (outside the CDR3, taken from reference TRBV7-9 and TRBJ1-3): DTGVSQNPRHKITKRGQNVTFRCDPISEHNRLYWYRQTLGQGPEFLTYFQNEAQLEKSRLLSDRFSAERPKGSFSTLEIQRTEQGDSAMYLCASSAMTGNTIYFGEGSWLTVV.